Listed below are T cell receptor beta chains from one sample, sequenced in a study of immune cell composition in non-small cell lung cancer. The protocol was immunoSEQ multiplex PCR, while the TCRdb copy is restricted to in-frame clones and leaves out a portion. This sample has fewer than 20,000 clones, with 70% to 85% found just once. The sample also formed part of further work on CD4 T cells in lung cancer.

The sequencing sample was made of non-adjacent lung tissue. The source is a human donor with non-small cell lung cancer. Each CDR3 is given with its conserved first and last residue. The D gene is left open where the match is weak. Not every row has a clone size; where given, it reads once, few, many or a size class.

j_gene | abundance | v_gene | d_gene | CDR3nt | CDR3aa
TRBJ1-2 | . | TRBV11-2 | TRBD1 | TGTGCCAGCAGCCAGGGACAGATTACTAACTATGGCTACACCTTC | CASSQGQITNYGYTF
TRBJ1-1 | . | TRBV6-4 | . | TGTGCCACCAGGCGAACCGGGAACACTGAAGCTTTCTTT | CATRRTGNTEAFF
TRBJ2-2 | . | TRBV2 | TRBD2 | TGTGCCAGCAGCCCTTCGACTAGCGGGGGGGTGTCCGGGGAGCTGTTTTTT | CASSPSTSGGVSGELFF
TRBJ1-1 | . | TRBV30 | . | TGTGCCTGGAGTTGGGGTAACGGTGAAGCTTTCTTT | CAWSWGNGEAFF
TRBJ1-2 | . | TRBV5-1 | . | TGCGCCAGCAGCTTGGAGGGGGGCGGCTATGGCTACACCTTC | CASSLEGGGYGYTF
TRBJ1-2 | . | TRBV2 | TRBD1 | TGTGCCACCACGTCTACAGGGGCTGGCTACACCTTC | CATTSTGAGYTF
TRBJ1-1 | . | TRBV6-6 | . | TGTGCCAGCAGGTCTGAAGCTTTCTTT | CASRSEAFF
TRBJ2-3 | . | TRBV4-2 | TRBD2 | TGTGCCAGCAGCCAAGCCGCGGGGGGGATCACAGATACGCAGTATTTT | CASSQAAGGITDTQYF
TRBJ2-5 | . | TRBV13 | . | TGTGCCAGCAGCCCAAGAAGTTCAGGTGTAGGATGGGAGACCCAGTACTTC | CASSPRSSGVGWETQYF
TRBJ1-2 | few | TRBV18 | TRBD1 | TGTGCCAGCTCACCAAGGAGCAGGGGGATGAACGGCTACACCTTC | CASSPRSRGMNGYTF
TRBJ1-5 | . | TRBV25-1 | . | TGTGCCAGCAGTGAATCATGGGGGAATCAGCCCCAGCATTTT | CASSESWGNQPQHF
TRBJ2-2 | . | TRBV28 | TRBD1 | TGTGCCAGCAGCCTCTTACAGGGGGCATTCACCGGGGAGCTGTTTTTT | CASSLLQGAFTGELFF
TRBJ2-5 | . | TRBV6-5 | . | TGTGCCAGCCTCAGGGGCGAGACCCAGTACTTC | CASLRGETQYF
TRBJ1-1 | . | TRBV6-1 | . | TGTGCCAGCAGTTCCCAAGGTCAGGGCCGAACTGAAGCTTTCTTT | CASSSQGQGRTEAFF
TRBJ2-7 | . | TRBV14 | . | TGTGCCAGCAGTCAAGGAGGACCGTCGTACTTC | CASSQGGPSYF
TRBJ1-2 | . | TRBV6-5 | . | TGTGCCAGCAGCCCAAGAAGGGGGAGGCCAGGCTACACCTTC | CASSPRRGRPGYTF
TRBJ1-2 | . | TRBV6-1 | . | TGTGCCAGCAGTGACCGGGAGAACTATGGCTACACCTTC | CASSDRENYGYTF
TRBJ2-3 | . | TRBV2 | . | TGTGCCAGCAGGAGCCAGGGCCATACGCAGTATTTT | CASRSQGHTQYF
TRBJ1-1 | . | TRBV10-3 | . | TGTGCCAGCAGTTACCCCTCTTACACAGGGAGGACTGAAGCTTTCTTT | CASSYPSYTGRTEAFF
TRBJ2-2 | . | TRBV5-1 | . | TGCGCCAGCAGCTTGGGACAGGGAGGCGGGGAGCTGTTTTTT | CASSLGQGGGELFF
TRBJ1-1 | . | TRBV7-9 | . | TGTGCCAGCACTAGCAGCGAGGGCGCGAACACTGAAGCTTTCTTT | CASTSSEGANTEAFF
TRBJ1-2 | . | TRBV20-1 | . | TGCAGTGCTCCATTAGGTATCGGCTACACCTTC | CSAPLGIGYTF
TRBJ1-1 | . | TRBV7-6 | . | TGTGCCAGCAGCTTAGTAGGAGGAAGTGAAGCTTTCTTT | CASSLVGGSEAFF
TRBJ2-1 | few | TRBV5-1 | . | TGCGCCAGCAGCTCCCGGGACACTGGTGTACCTTCCTACAATGAGCAGTTCTTC | CASSSRDTGVPSYNEQFF
TRBJ2-2 | . | TRBV11-3 | TRBD1 | TGTGCCAGCAGCTTAGGACAGGGCGTCGGGGAGCTGTTTTTT | CASSLGQGVGELFF
TRBJ1-5 | . | TRBV18 | TRBD1 | TGTGCCAGCTCACCGATGTTGACAGGGGCCCGCCAGCCCCAGCATTTT | CASSPMLTGARQPQHF
TRBJ2-5 | few | TRBV7-6 | . | TGTGCCAGCAGCTTAAATAGGATGGAGACCCAGTACTTC | CASSLNRMETQYF